This passage covers 13 T cell receptor beta chains from one sample sequenced in a study of T cell changes during pregnancy in multiple sclerosis (dated by TCRdb to the late 2010s). Library generation was performed with the immunoSEQ multiplex PCR assay. TCRdb retrieved this table from immuneACCESS and kept in-frame rearrangements only. Not all clones are present; in checked studies, unresolved V genes account for under half, and no reason is known for the remainder. Recorded for this sample are some 38,000 clones; approximately 91% of them occurred a single time. Together, the top ten hold less than 0.5% of the sample. This specimen consisted of CD4+ T cells from peripheral blood mononuclear cells, obtained in the third trimester of pregnancy. These receptors all stem from a female donor in good health, enrolled as a control in a pregnancy study.

In this sample, this clone turned up a few times. The V gene is TRBV9, the J gene TRBJ1-1; D might be TRBD1 (6 bases). The CDR3 contains 14 residues. V lost 0 bases, J lost 1 base, and 7 bases lay in between. CDR1 is SGDLS and CDR2 is YYNGEE in the germline V gene. The CDR3 DNA follows: TGTGCCAGCAGCGTAGGGGGACAGAACACTGAAGCTTTCTTT. Translated, it gives CASSVGGQNTEAFF.

This rearrangement joins TRBV11-3 to TRBJ2-1, with 7 bases aligning to TRBD2. The germline CDR1 and CDR2 sequences are SGHNT and YENEEA. The CDR3 contains 15 residues. V gave up 1 base and J gave up 6 bases; unmatched junction bases: 6. The CDR3 is CASSLGLAVANEQFF. The CDR3 nucleotides read TGTGCCAGCAGCTTAGGTCTAGCGGTTGCCAATGAGCAGTTCTTC.

V usage is TRBV9 and J usage is TRBJ1-2, with TRBD1 as a possible D gene (5 bases). Trimming cost V 0 bases and J 6 bases, with 12 bases left between them. The V gene's germline CDR1 is SGDLS and CDR2 YYNGEE. The CDR3 totals 14 residues. CDR3: CASSVVGRGDGYTF. Here the CDR3 DNA reads TGTGCCAGCAGCGTAGTTGGCCGGGGGGATGGCTACACCTTC.

The V gene is TRBV2, the J gene TRBJ2-3; D might be TRBD2 (6 bases). V dropped 10 bases and J dropped 2 bases, with 10 bases sitting between them. CDR1 is SNHLY and CDR2 is FYNNEI in the germline V gene. The CDR3 consists of 12 residues. The CDR3 here is CATGTFTDTQYF. Written as DNA, the CDR3 is TGTGCCACCGGGACTTTCACAGATACGCAGTATTTT. Filled out from reference TRBV2 and TRBJ2-3, the complete variable domain reads EPEVTQTPSHQVTQMGQEVILRCVPISNHLYFYWYRQILGQKVEFLVSFYNNEISEKSEIFDDQFSVERPDGSNFTLKIRSTKLEDSAMYFCATGTFTDTQYFGPGTRLTVL.

This rearrangement joins TRBV28 to TRBJ2-7; possibly TRBD1 for D (7 bases). Trimming removed 6 bases at V and 3 bases at J, with 18 bases between. This CDR3 has 15 amino acids. Germline CDR1 is MDHEN and CDR2 is SYDVKM. CDR3 in amino acids: CASSPPGQGGYEQYF. The CDR3, as DNA: TGTGCCAGCAGCCCCCCGGGTCAGGGGGGCTACGAGCAGTACTTC.

The gene calls are TRBV5-1 and TRBJ2-5; possibly TRBD2 for D (5 bases). Near its end, the DNA agrees better with TRBJ2-7, so the J call may be wrong. The CDR3 loop spans 15 amino acids. CDR1 is SGHRS, CDR2 YFSETQ, per germline. The CDR3 loop is CASSMVEAVSYEQYF. The CDR3 region has the DNA TGCGCCAGCAGCATGGTGGAGGCGGTATCCTACGAGCAGTACTTC.

The chain joins TRBV30 to TRBJ2-7, with 8 bases matching TRBD2. This CDR3 region has 15 residues. V trimming: 0 bases; J trimming: 3 bases; junction bases outside the gene matches: 7. Germline V gene lookup returns CDR1 GTSNPN and CDR2 SVGIG (reference sequence). The CDR3 DNA follows: TGTGCCTGGAGTGTAAGTAGCGGGGAAAACTACGAGCAGTACTTC. Translation gives CAWSVSSGENYEQYF.

This chain connects TRBV19 to TRBJ2-1; 8 bases are a match to TRBD1. The CDR3 extends over 17 amino acids. Germline lookup yields CDR1 LNHDA and CDR2 SQIVND (reference sequence). J was trimmed by 0 bases and V by 5 bases; bases with no gene match: 9. CDR3 nucleotides: TGTGCCAGTAGTGGAGGGACAGGTTCCAGCTCCTACAATGAGCAGTTCTTC. This sequence encodes CASSGGTGSSSYNEQFF. Using reference TRBV19 and TRBJ2-1 for the parts outside the CDR3, the full variable domain is DGGITQSPKYLFRKEGQNVTLSCEQNLNHDAMYWYRQDPGQGLRLIYYSQIVNDFQKGDIAEGYSVSREKKESFPLTVTSAQKNPTAFYLCASSGGTGSSSYNEQFFGPGTRLTVL.

This clone was detected once. V is TRBV7-2 and J is TRBJ2-3; 7 bases agree with TRBD2. CDR1 and CDR2 from the germline V gene are SGHTA and FQGNSA. Trimming took 0 bases from V and 3 from J; bases not matched to a gene: 12. This CDR3 has 18 residues. The CDR3 nucleotides read TGTGCCAGCAGCTTAGCGATTTCGGGACTATCGTCAACAGATACGCAGTATTTT. Translation: CASSLAISGLSSTDTQYF.

This clone showed up just a few times. This chain joins TRBV7-2 and TRBJ1-1; the D is unclear. The V gene's germline CDR1 is SGHTA and CDR2 FQGNSA. The V gene lost 7 bases and the J gene lost 1 base, with 13 bases spanning the gap. The CDR3 covers 14 residues. The CDR3 sequence: CASTSRLANTEAFF. CDR3 coding DNA: TGTGCCAGCACCTCCAGGCTGGCGAACACTGAAGCTTTCTTT.

The rearrangement links TRBV15 to TRBJ2-5, with TRBD2 identical over 12 bases. The CDR3 totals 14 residues. Trimming at V came to 5 bases and at J to 5 bases, leaving 3 bases not matched to a gene. Per the germline V gene, CDR1 is LNHNV and CDR2 is YYDKDF (reference sequence). CDR3 loop: CATSWTSGTETQYF. The CDR3 bases are TGTGCCACCAGCTGGACTAGCGGGACTGAGACCCAGTACTTC.

J is TRBJ2-3 and V is TRBV7-3; no definite D call. In germline, CDR1 is SGHTA, CDR2 FQGTGA. The CDR3 is made up of 15 amino acids. V dropped 2 bases and J dropped 6 bases, with 15 bases sitting between them. Here the CDR3 DNA reads TGTGCCAGCAGCTTAGGTCGTAGCAAGGAGGATACGCAGTATTTT. Protein sequence: CASSLGRSKEDTQYF.

The chain joins TRBV19 to TRBJ2-7, with 11 bases that match TRBD2. The CDR3 totals 15 residues. CDR1 and CDR2 from the germline V gene are LNHDA and SQIVND (reference sequence). V was clipped by 3 bases and J by 5 bases; unmatched bases: 6. DNA of the CDR3: TGTGCCAGTAGTATGTTCGCTAGCGGGGGGAACGAGCAGTACTTC. This gives the protein CASSMFASGGNEQYF.